This TCR beta chain is drawn from a study of spatial heterogeneity in lung cancer. Study background: Alpha-chain sequences were consistently detected in smaller numbers than beta-chain sequences.

In germline, CDR1 is LNHDA, CDR2 SQIVND (reference sequence). This CDR3 has 14 amino acids. Trimming shortened V by 9 bases and J by 0 bases, and 9 bases separated the two germline ends. General study points: Tracking of tumor mutation counts was seen in expanded intratumoral alpha and beta TCR counts.

Time point given: sample taken at primary tumor resection. The donor group consisted of 72 patients who had untreated, early-stage non-small cell lung cancer. Extraction of whole RNA from tumor, nontumor lung or frozen PBMC preceded unsorted sequencing. On each TCR cDNA molecule, a unique molecular identifier was present. TCRdb reprocessed the 5' RACE reads via MiXCR and lists one record per CDR3 protein. Of around 95,000 distinct CDR3 sequences in the sample, under 4.5% were seen once. This clonotype was found many times. Its antigen is not identified. The sample consisted of lung tumor tissue, taken at surgery. The sequence was collected from a male donor with early-stage non-small cell lung cancer. The gene calls are TRBV19 and TRBJ2-6, with D perhaps matching TRBD1 (5 bases). The DNA for the CDR3 is TGTGCCAGCTTACAGGACTCTGGGGCCAACGTCCTGACTTTC. This codes for CASLQDSGANVLTF.